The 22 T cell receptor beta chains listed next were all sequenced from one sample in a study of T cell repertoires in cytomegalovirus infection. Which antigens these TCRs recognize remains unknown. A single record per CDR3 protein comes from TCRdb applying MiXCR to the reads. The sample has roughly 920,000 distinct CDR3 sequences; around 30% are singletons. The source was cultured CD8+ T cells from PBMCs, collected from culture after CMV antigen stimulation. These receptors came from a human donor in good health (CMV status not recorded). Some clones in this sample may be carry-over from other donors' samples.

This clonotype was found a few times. The CDR3 loop is CASDQFRDAFNEQFF. The DNA for the CDR3 is TGTGCTAGTGACCAATTCCGGGACGCTTTCAATGAGCAGTTCTTC. The chain is built from TRBV12-5 and TRBJ2-1; the D gene could be TRBD1 or TRBD2 (5 bases each). The germline V gene encodes CDR1 LGHNT and CDR2 FRNRAP. The CDR3 consists of 15 residues. Between the trimmed V and J ends, which lost 7 bases and 6 bases, there was a span of 19 bases.

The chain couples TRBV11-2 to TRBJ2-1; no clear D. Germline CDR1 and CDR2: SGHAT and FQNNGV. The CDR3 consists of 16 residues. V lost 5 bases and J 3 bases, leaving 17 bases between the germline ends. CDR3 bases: TGTGCCAGCAGCCCCACTTTTCTTGGCATCTACAATGAGCAGTTCTTC. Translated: CASSPTFLGIYNEQFF.

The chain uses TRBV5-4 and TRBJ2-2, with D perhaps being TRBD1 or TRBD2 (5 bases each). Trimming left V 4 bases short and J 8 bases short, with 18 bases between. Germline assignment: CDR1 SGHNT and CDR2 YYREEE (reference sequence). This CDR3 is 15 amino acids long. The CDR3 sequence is CASSPPQGEGGELFF. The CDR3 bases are TGTGCCAGCAGCCCGCCCCAGGGAGAAGGAGGGGAGCTGTTTTTT.

CDR3 DNA: TGTGCCAGCAGCTTCCGACTAGCGGGGAGAGGAGATACGCAGTATTTT. This codes for CASSFRLAGRGDTQYF. The rearrangement uses TRBV7-3 and TRBJ2-3; TRBD2 agrees at 11 bases. CDR3 size: 16 residues. Germline CDR1 reads SGHTA; CDR2 reads FQGTGA. V was clipped by 3 bases and J by 5 bases; unmatched bases: 7.

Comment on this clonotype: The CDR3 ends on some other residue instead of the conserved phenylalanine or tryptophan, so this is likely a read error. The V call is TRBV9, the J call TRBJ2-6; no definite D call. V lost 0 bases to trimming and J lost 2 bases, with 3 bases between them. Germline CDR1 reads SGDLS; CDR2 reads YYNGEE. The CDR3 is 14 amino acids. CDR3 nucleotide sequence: TGTGCCAGCAGCGTAGGGGCTGGGGCCAACGTCCTGACTTAC. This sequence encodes CASSVGAGANVLTY.

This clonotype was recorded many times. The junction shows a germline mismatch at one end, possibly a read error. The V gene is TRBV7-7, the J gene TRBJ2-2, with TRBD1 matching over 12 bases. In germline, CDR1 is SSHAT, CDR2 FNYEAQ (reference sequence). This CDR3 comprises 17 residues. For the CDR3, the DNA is TGTGCTAGCAGCTCTCACCCGGGACAGGGGGCCGCCGGGGAGCTGTTTTTT. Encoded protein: CASSSHPGQGAAGELFF.

CDR3 sequence reads: CSTWADEQYF. The CDR3 DNA reads TGCAGCACTTGGGCTGACGAGCAGTACTTC. The chain is built from TRBV29-1 and TRBJ2-7, with D unresolved. The CDR3 extends over 10 amino acids. The germline V and J ends were trimmed by 8 bases and 5 bases, with 10 bases remaining between them. Germline V lookup: CDR1 SQVTM, CDR2 ANQGSEA.

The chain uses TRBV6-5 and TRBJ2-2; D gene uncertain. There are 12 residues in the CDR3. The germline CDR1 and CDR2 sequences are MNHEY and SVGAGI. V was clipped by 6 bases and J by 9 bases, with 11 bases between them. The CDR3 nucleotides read TGTGCCAGCAGCCCTGGATTCCGGGAGCTGTTTTTT. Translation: CASSPGFRELFF.

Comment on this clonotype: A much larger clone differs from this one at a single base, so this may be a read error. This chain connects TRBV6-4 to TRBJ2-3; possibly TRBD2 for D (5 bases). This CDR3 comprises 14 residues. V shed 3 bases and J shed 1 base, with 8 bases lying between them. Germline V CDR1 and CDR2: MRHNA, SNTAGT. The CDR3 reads CASSEAVGTDTQYF. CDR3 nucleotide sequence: TGTGCCAGCAGTGAAGCGGTGGGCACAGATACGCAGTATTTT.

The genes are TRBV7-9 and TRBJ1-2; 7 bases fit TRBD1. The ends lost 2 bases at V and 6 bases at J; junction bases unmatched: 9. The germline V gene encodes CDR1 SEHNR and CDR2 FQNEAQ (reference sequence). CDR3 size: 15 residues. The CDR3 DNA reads TGTGCCAGCAGCTTACAGACAGGGTATGGCGATGGCTACACCTTC. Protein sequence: CASSLQTGYGDGYTF. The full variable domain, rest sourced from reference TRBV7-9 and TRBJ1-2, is DTGVSQNPRHKITKRGQNVTFRCDPISEHNRLYWYRQTLGQGPEFLTYFQNEAQLEKSRLLSDRFSAERPKGSFSTLEIQRTEQGDSAMYLCASSLQTGYGDGYTFGSGTRLTVV.

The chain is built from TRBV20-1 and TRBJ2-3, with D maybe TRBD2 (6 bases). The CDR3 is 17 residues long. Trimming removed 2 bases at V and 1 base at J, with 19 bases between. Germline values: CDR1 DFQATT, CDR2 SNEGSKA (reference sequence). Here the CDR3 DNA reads TGCAGTGCTAGAACGGTTGGAGGGAAAAGGGGCACAGATACGCAGTATTTT. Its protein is CSARTVGGKRGTDTQYF.

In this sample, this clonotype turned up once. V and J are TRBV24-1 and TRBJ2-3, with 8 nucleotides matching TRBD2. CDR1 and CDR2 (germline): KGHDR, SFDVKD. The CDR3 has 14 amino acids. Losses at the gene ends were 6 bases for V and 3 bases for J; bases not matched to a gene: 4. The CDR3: CATSIAGHTDTQYF. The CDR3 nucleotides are TGTGCCACCAGTATAGCGGGGCATACAGATACGCAGTATTTT.

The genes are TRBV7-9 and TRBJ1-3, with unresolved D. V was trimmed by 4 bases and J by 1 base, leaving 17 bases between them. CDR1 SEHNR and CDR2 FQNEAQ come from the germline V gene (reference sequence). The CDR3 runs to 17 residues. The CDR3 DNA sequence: TGTGCCAGCAGCTCCACGCGACCGCGGTTATCTGGAAACACCATATATTTT. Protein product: CASSSTRPRLSGNTIYF.

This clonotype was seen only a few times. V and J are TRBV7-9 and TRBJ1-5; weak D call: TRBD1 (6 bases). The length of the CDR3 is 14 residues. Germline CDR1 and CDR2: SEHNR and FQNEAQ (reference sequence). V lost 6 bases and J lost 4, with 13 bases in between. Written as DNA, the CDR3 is TGTGCCAGCAGACCAAGACAGGAGAATCAGCCCCAGCATTTT. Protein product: CASRPRQENQPQHF.

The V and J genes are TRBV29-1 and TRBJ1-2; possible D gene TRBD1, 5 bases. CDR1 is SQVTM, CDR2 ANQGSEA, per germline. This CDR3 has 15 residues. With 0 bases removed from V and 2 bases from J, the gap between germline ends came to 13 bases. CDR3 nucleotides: TGCAGCGTTGAAGATCGGGGCAAACCCAACTATGGCTACACCTTC. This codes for CSVEDRGKPNYGYTF.

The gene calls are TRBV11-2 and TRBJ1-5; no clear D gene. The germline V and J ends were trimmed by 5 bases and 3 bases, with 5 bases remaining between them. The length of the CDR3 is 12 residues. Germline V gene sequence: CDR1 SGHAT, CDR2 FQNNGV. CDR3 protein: CASSETNQPQHF. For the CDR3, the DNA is TGTGCCAGCAGCGAAACCAATCAGCCCCAGCATTTT.

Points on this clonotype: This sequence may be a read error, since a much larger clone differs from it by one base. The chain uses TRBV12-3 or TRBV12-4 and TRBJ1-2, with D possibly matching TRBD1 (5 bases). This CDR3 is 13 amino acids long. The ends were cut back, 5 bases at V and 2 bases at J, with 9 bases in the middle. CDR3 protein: CASSRTKNYGYTF. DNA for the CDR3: TGTGCCAGCAGTCGGACAAAGAACTATGGCTACACCTTC.

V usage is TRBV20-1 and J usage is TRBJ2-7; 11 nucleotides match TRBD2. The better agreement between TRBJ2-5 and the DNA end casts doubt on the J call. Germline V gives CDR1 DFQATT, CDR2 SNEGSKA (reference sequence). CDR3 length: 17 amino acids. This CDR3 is CSARRLAGGGLRETQYF. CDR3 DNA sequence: TGCAGTGCTAGACGCCTAGCGGGGGGCGGCCTCCGAGAGACCCAGTACTTC.

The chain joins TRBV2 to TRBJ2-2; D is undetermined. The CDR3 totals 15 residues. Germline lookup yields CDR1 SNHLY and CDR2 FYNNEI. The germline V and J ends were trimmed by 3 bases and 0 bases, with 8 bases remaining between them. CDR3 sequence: CASSDLGTNTGELFF. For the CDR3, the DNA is TGTGCCAGCAGTGATTTGGGAACGAACACCGGGGAGCTGTTTTTT.

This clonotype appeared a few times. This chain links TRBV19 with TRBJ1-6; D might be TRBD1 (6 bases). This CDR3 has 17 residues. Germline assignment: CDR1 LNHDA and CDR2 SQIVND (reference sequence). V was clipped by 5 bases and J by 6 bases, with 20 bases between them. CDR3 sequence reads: CASSWGGGPLPNSPLHF. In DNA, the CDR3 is TGTGCCAGTAGTTGGGGCGGGGGCCCGCTACCTAATTCACCCCTCCACTTT.

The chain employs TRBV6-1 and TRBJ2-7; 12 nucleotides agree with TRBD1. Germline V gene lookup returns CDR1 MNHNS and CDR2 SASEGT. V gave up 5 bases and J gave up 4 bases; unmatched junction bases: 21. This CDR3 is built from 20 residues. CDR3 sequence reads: CASSFSHTQGDRGLWYEQYF. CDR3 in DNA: TGTGCCAGCAGTTTCTCCCACACTCAGGGGGACAGGGGGCTTTGGTACGAGCAGTACTTC.

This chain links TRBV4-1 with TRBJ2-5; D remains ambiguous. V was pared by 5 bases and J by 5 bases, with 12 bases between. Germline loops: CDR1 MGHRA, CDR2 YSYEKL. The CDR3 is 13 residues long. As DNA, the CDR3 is TGCGCCAGCAGCTTCCGGCTCGGGGAGACCCAGTACTTC. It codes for CASSFRLGETQYF.